This T cell receptor (beta chain) came from a study of control samples from healthy donors and cancer patients. Data came from immunoSEQ multiplex PCR; TCRdb stores just in-frame clones and leaves some out. The sample carries approximately 24,000 clones, roughly four fifths recorded once. The CDR3 runs 17 residues. Germline V gene sequence: CDR1 SGHDT, CDR2 YYEEEE. J gave up 1 base and V 2 bases, and 8 bases lay outside the gene matches. V usage is TRBV5-6 and J usage is TRBJ2-1; 8 bases line up with TRBD2. The specimen sequenced was PBMCs. This clonotype originated in a man aged 55 to 70 with colorectal cancer. DNA for the CDR3: TGTGCCAGCAGCTTATTGGGGCGGGGGGCTTCCTACAATGAGCAGTTCTTC. It specifies CASSLLGRGASYNEQFF.